This T cell receptor (beta chain) was identified in a study of cytomegalovirus exposure and HLA in healthy donors. The wider study: A later analysis reported the same platform for the roughly 120 validation repertoires and the 500 to 700 first-cohort repertoires. Study-level results: High specificity and sensitivity for cytomegalovirus status were reported for the classifier. Clusters of TCRs from the first cohort tended to co-occur in the 90 to 150 validation repertoires (as a later analysis found). It was 164 TCR beta chains that were listed as cytomegalovirus-associated.

Assay: immunoSEQ multiplex PCR; the TCRdb copy retains only in-frame clones and omits some. The data hold about 84,000 clones, with more than 75% observed a single time. A remark on this clone: The antigen is undetermined.

This CDR3 is 14 amino acids long. The V end was cut by 3 bases, the J end by 7 bases, with 12 bases between. From germline, CDR1 is SGHTA and CDR2 FQGNSA. Sequences were obtained from PBMCs. The chain employs TRBV7-2 and TRBJ1-4, with D uncertain. This TCR was sampled from a man aged 30 to 39 in good health and CMV-seronegative. The CDR3 loop reads CASSFTGVPEKLFF. The CDR3 nucleotides are TGTGCCAGCAGCTTCACCGGGGTACCTGAAAAACTGTTTTTT.